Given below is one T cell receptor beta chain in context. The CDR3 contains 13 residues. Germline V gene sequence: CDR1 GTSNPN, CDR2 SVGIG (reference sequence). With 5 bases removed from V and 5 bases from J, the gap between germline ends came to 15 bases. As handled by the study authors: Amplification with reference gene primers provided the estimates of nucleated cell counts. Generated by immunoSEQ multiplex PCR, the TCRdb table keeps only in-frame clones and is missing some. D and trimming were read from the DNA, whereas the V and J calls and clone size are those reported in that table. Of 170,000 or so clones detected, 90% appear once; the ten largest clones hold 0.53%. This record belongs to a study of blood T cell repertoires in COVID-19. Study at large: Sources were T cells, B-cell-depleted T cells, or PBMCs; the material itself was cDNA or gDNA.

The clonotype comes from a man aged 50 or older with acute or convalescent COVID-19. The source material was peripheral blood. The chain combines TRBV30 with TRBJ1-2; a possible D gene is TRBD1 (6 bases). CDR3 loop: CAWEIQGVYGYTF. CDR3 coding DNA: TGTGCCTGGGAGATACAGGGAGTATATGGCTACACCTTC.